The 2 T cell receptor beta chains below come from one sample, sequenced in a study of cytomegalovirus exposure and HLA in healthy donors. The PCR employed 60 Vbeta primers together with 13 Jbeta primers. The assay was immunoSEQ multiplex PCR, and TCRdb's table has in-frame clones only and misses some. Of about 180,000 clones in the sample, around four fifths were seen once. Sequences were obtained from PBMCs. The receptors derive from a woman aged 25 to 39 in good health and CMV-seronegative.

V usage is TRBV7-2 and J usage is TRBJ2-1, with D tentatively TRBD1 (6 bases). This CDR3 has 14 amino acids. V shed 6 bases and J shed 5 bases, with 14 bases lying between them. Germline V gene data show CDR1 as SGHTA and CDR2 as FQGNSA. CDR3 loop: CASSNRDTNNEQFF. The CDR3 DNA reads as TGTGCCAGCAGTAACCGGGACACTAACAATGAGCAGTTCTTC.

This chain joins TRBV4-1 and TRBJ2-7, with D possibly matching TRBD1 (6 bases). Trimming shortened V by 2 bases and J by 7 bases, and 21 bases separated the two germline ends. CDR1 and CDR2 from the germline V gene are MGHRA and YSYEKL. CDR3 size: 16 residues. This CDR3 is CASSQLTGPESREQYF. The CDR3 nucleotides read TGCGCCAGCAGCCAACTGACAGGTCCAGAGTCACGGGAGCAGTACTTC.